A single sample gave rise to the 21 T cell receptor beta chains below, sequenced in a study of control samples from healthy donors and cancer patients. Clones were read by immunoSEQ multiplex PCR, and TCRdb kept only the in-frame ones, dropping some. The table has 130,000 to 150,000 clones, more than 85% seen once; the top ten hold 5.5% to 7.5%. The sequenced material came from blood. All receptors come from a man between 18 and 35 years old in good health.

This chain connects TRBV27 to TRBJ2-7; D may correspond to TRBD1 or TRBD2 (6 bases each). V was trimmed by 5 bases and J by 0 bases, leaving 14 bases between them. Germline loops: CDR1 MNHEY, CDR2 SMNVEV (reference sequence). The CDR3 extends over 15 amino acids. This CDR3 reads CASSPRGGGSYEQYF. CDR3 nucleotides: TGTGCCAGCAGTCCCCGAGGAGGGGGCTCCTACGAGCAGTACTTC.

The V call is TRBV6-5, the J call TRBJ2-1, with D tentatively TRBD1 (5 bases). Trimming left V 0 bases short and J 10 bases short, with 16 bases between. The germline V gene encodes CDR1 MNHEY and CDR2 SVGAGI. The CDR3 has 15 residues. The CDR3 region is CASSYSKDMGREQFF. As DNA, the CDR3 is TGTGCCAGCAGTTACTCTAAGGACATGGGCCGGGAGCAGTTCTTC.

The V and J genes are TRBV30 and TRBJ1-1; D may be TRBD1 (6 bases). The length of the CDR3 is 14 residues. V lost 2 bases and J lost 5, with 15 bases in between. Germline CDR1 reads GTSNPN; CDR2 reads SVGIG (reference sequence). The CDR3 protein is CAWSTDSVRTEAFF. The CDR3 DNA reads as TGTGCCTGGAGTACGGACAGTGTAAGGACTGAAGCTTTCTTT. Complete variable domain (other parts from reference TRBV30 and TRBJ1-1): SQTIHQWPATLVQPVGSPLSLECTVEGTSNPNLYWYRQAAGRGLQLLFYSVGIGQISSEVPQNLSASRPQDRQFILSSKKLLLSDSGFYLCAWSTDSVRTEAFFGQGTRLTVV.

The chain joins TRBV11-2 to TRBJ2-1, with 8 bases lining up with TRBD1. CDR3 length: 15 residues. V was pared by 5 bases and J by 4 bases, with 7 bases of the junction left unmatched. Germline V gives CDR1 SGHAT, CDR2 FQNNGV. The CDR3, as DNA: TGTGCCAGCAGCCCCGGGACAGGAGATTACAATGAGCAGTTCTTC. This gives the protein CASSPGTGDYNEQFF.

The J gene is TRBJ2-1, the V gene TRBV11-3; D is unclear. The V gene lost 2 bases and the J gene lost 0 bases, with 14 bases spanning the gap. The CDR3 runs to 17 residues. Germline values: CDR1 SGHNT, CDR2 YENEEA. The CDR3 loop is CASSLSNGSSSYNEQFF. The CDR3 nucleotides read TGTGCCAGCAGCTTATCCAATGGCTCAAGCTCCTACAATGAGCAGTTCTTC.

The chain links TRBV27 to TRBJ2-3, with a possible D match to TRBD2 (5 bases). This CDR3 comprises 14 residues. From germline, CDR1 is MNHEY and CDR2 SMNVEV (reference sequence). V lost 0 bases, J lost 4 bases, and 8 bases lay in between. CDR3 bases: TGTGCCAGCAGTTTATCGATGCGGGCAGATACGCAGTATTTT. Translation: CASSLSMRADTQYF.

The chain recombines TRBV6-6 with TRBJ2-2, with 8 nucleotides matching TRBD2. Germline assignment: CDR1 MNHNY and CDR2 SVGAGI (reference sequence). The CDR3 spans 12 residues. V was clipped by 8 bases and J by 6 bases; unmatched bases: 2. For the CDR3, the DNA is TGTGCCAGCTACGGGGGGGCCGGGGAGCTGTTTTTT. It encodes CASYGGAGELFF.

The genes are TRBV7-6 and TRBJ2-1; weak D call: TRBD1 (6 bases). Germline values: CDR1 SGHVS, CDR2 FNYEAQ. Trimming cost V 4 bases and J 6 bases, with 16 bases left between them. The length of the CDR3 is 15 residues. CDR3 region: CASSWGQGTGNEQFF. In DNA, the CDR3 is TGTGCCAGCAGCTGGGGGCAGGGGACGGGCAATGAGCAGTTCTTC.

The V call is TRBV27, the J call TRBJ2-7; D remains unclear. V lost 5 bases to trimming and J lost 1 base, with 12 bases between them. CDR1 and CDR2 from the germline V gene are MNHEY and SMNVEV (reference sequence). The CDR3 spans 14 residues. CDR3 coding DNA: TGTGCCAGCAGTCCAGTAGGCCCATCCTACGAGCAGTACTTC. Translating gives CASSPVGPSYEQYF.

The chain joins TRBV9 to TRBJ2-1; 9 nucleotides align to TRBD1. This CDR3 contains 15 residues. Losses at the gene ends were 4 bases for V and 5 bases for J; bases not matched to a gene: 7. The V gene's germline CDR1 is SGDLS and CDR2 YYNGEE. The CDR3: CASSPFGTGNNEQFF. The CDR3 nucleotides read TGTGCCAGCAGCCCCTTCGGGACAGGGAACAATGAGCAGTTCTTC.

The V call is TRBV4-3, the J call TRBJ2-7; no firm D call. The CDR3 totals 15 residues. Germline V gene sequence: CDR1 LGHNA, CDR2 YSLEER. Trimming removed 2 bases from V and 4 bases from J, with 15 bases in between. The CDR3 bases are TGCGCCAGCAGCCAATCGGTGGATTCGCGATACGAGCAGTACTTC. It translates to CASSQSVDSRYEQYF.

The chain couples TRBV12-5 to TRBJ2-7; perhaps TRBD1 as D (5 bases). Germline V CDR1 and CDR2: LGHNT, FRNRAP. The CDR3 covers 15 residues. V was clipped by 3 bases and J by 3 bases, with 15 bases between them. CDR3: CASGLERTPGYEQYF. The CDR3 DNA follows: TGTGCTAGTGGTTTAGAAAGGACACCCGGCTACGAGCAGTACTTC.

The chain has TRBV5-1 and TRBJ1-6; D ambiguous. Germline loops: CDR1 SGHRS, CDR2 YFSETQ. Trimming took off 0 bases at V and 10 bases at J, with 8 bases between the two ends. The CDR3 loop spans 13 amino acids. This CDR3 reads CASSLGSRSPLHF. The CDR3 DNA sequence: TGCGCCAGCAGCTTGGGGTCACGGTCACCCCTCCACTTT.

J is TRBJ2-1 and V is TRBV28, with D maybe TRBD2 (6 bases). Looked up from germline, CDR1 is MDHEN and CDR2 is SYDVKM. The CDR3 runs 16 residues. The V and J ends lost 4 bases and 0 bases respectively, with 13 bases between them. CDR3 loop: CASSYYGGDSYNEQFF. The DNA for the CDR3 is TGTGCCAGCAGTTACTACGGGGGTGACTCCTACAATGAGCAGTTCTTC.

The gene calls are TRBV4-3 and TRBJ2-7; D may be TRBD1 (6 bases). Germline CDR1 reads LGHNA; CDR2 reads YSLEER. Trimming shortened V by 1 base and J by 4 bases, and 20 bases separated the two germline ends. The CDR3 is 17 amino acids. The CDR3 sequence is CASSQGYWAGVMYEQYF. CDR3 sequence (DNA): TGCGCCAGCAGCCAAGGTTATTGGGCAGGGGTTATGTACGAGCAGTACTTC.

CDR3 sequence: CASSQRTGRYEQYF. The CDR3 DNA follows: TGCGCCAGCAGCCAACGGACAGGGCGGTACGAGCAGTACTTC. V gene TRBV4-3 combines with J gene TRBJ2-7, with TRBD1 matching 8 bases. V shed 2 bases, J shed 4 bases, and the junction held 4 bases outside the gene matches. Germline V gives CDR1 LGHNA, CDR2 YSLEER. This CDR3 contains 14 residues.

The rearrangement links TRBV6-4 to TRBJ2-3; TRBD2 matches 8 bases. There are 17 residues in the CDR3. V lost 5 bases and J lost 6; bases outside the gene matches: 16. The germline V gene has CDR1 MRHNA and CDR2 SNTAGT. Here the CDR3 DNA reads TGTGCCAGCAGTTCTCCCGGACTAGCCCCTCCGAGGGATACGCAGTATTTT. Translation gives CASSSPGLAPPRDTQYF.

The chain has TRBV27 and TRBJ2-3; D may be TRBD1 (6 bases). This CDR3 has 17 residues. V was pared by 2 bases and J by 1 base, with 16 bases between. Germline V CDR1 and CDR2: MNHEY, SMNVEV (reference sequence). The DNA of the CDR3 is TGTGCCAGCAGTTTAACTCAGGGGTCTACTCGCACAGATACGCAGTATTTT. It specifies CASSLTQGSTRTDTQYF.

This chain joins TRBV9 and TRBJ1-6; D is possibly TRBD1 (5 bases). Germline CDR1 reads SGDLS; CDR2 reads YYNGEE. The CDR3 is 16 amino acids. V was pared by 3 bases and J by 3 bases, with 13 bases between. CDR3 DNA: TGTGCCAGCAGCGCGATGCTCGGGGGCTATAATTCACCCCTCCACTTT. Translation: CASSAMLGGYNSPLHF.

This sequence joins TRBV25-1 and TRBJ2-2, with D tentatively TRBD1 or TRBD2 (5 bases each). Germline CDR1 and CDR2: MGHDK and SYGVNS. The CDR3 is 12 residues long. The V gene lost 4 bases and the J gene lost 6 bases, with 6 bases spanning the gap. This chain's CDR3 is CASSGGAGELFF. The CDR3 DNA reads TGTGCCAGCAGTGGAGGGGCCGGGGAGCTGTTTTTT. Together with reference TRBV25-1 and TRBJ2-2, the CDR3 gives the full variable domain: EADIYQTPRYLVIGTGKKITLECSQTMGHDKMYWYQQDPGMELHLIHYSYGVNSTEKGDLSSESTVSRIRTEHFPLTLESARPSHTSQYLCASSGGAGELFFGEGSRLTVL.

V usage is TRBV27 and J usage is TRBJ1-1; D might be TRBD1 (5 bases). Germline V gene lookup returns CDR1 MNHEY and CDR2 SMNVEV (reference sequence). This CDR3 contains 18 residues. Deletions cut 6 bases from V and 1 base from J, with 24 bases between. Here the CDR3 DNA reads TGTGCCAGCAGCGTAAATCCCGGACGGGGGTGGAGGAACACTGAAGCTTTCTTT. Its protein product is CASSVNPGRGWRNTEAFF.